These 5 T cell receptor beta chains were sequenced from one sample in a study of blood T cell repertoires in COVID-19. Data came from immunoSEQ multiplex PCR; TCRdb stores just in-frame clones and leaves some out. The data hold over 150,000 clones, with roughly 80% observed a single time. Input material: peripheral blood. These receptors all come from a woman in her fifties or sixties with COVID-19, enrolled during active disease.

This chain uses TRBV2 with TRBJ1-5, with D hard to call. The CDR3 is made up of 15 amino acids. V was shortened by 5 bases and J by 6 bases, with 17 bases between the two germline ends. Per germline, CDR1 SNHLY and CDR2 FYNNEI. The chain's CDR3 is CASSYPSGSAQPQHF. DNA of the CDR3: TGTGCCAGCAGTTACCCATCCGGTAGTGCTCAGCCCCAGCATTTT.

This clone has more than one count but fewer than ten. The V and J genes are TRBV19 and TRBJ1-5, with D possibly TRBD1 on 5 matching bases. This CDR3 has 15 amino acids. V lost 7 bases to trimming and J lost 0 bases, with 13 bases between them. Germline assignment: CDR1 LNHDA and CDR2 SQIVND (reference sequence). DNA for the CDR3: TGTGCCAGTATGGAGGGGTTCATTAGCAATCAGCCCCAGCATTTT. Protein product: CASMEGFISNQPQHF.

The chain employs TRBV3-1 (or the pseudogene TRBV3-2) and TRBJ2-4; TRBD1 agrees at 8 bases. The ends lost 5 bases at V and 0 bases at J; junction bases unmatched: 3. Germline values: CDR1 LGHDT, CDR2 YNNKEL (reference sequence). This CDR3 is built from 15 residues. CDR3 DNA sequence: TGTGCCAGCAGCGGCAGGGGGCCAGCCAAAAACATTCAGTACTTC. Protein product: CASSGRGPAKNIQYF.

CDR3 sequence reads: CSVDARAGRGGYTF. CDR3 DNA sequence: TGCAGCGTTGATGCACGGGCAGGGCGGGGTGGCTACACCTTC. The rearrangement links TRBV29-1 to TRBJ1-2; D is possibly TRBD1 (5 bases). The CDR3 contains 14 residues. CDR1 is SQVTM, CDR2 ANQGSEA, per germline. The V end was cut by 3 bases, the J end by 7 bases, with 18 bases between.

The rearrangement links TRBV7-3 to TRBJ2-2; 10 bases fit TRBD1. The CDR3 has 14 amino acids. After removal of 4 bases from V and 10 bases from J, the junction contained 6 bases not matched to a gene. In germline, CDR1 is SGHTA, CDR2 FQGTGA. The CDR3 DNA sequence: TGTGCCAGCAGCTCGCCTGGGACAGGGGAGGAGCTGTTTTTT. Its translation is CASSSPGTGEELFF.